The 10 T cell receptor beta chains below were found in one sample sequenced in a study of T cell repertoires in cytomegalovirus infection. MiXCR, applied by TCRdb to the reads, yields one record per CDR3 protein. The table shows roughly 990,000 distinct CDR3 sequences, with roughly 30% occurring only once. For these receptors, no antigen is known. The starting material was cultured CD8+ T cells from PBMCs, obtained from culture after CMV antigen stimulation. The source is a human donor in good health (CMV status not recorded). Some clones in this sample may be carry-over from other donors' samples.

This clonotype showed up many times. The chain couples TRBV12-3 or TRBV12-4 to TRBJ2-7, with 8 bases that match TRBD1. The J segment lost 6 bases and the V segment lost 3 bases, leaving 4 bases of the junction unmatched. The CDR3 is 13 residues long. Written as DNA, the CDR3 is TGTGCCAGCAGTTTTGGACAGGGACTCGAGCAGTACGTC. Translating gives CASSFGQGLEQYV.

The rearrangement links TRBV3-1 to TRBJ1-4; 8 bases align to TRBD1. The CDR3 is 18 residues long. Germline V gene lookup returns CDR1 LGHDT and CDR2 YNNKEL (reference sequence). The junction had 10 bases not matched to a gene; V was cut back by 0 bases and J by 4 bases. CDR3 bases: TGTGCCAGCAGCCAAGATTTCCGTGGACAGGGAGATAATGAAAAACTGTTTTTT. The encoded protein is CASSQDFRGQGDNEKLFF.

The CDR3 loop reads CASSPRLAGANALLFF. CDR3 bases: TGTGCCAGCAGTCCCCGACTAGCGGGGGCCAACGCCCTGCTGTTCTTC. The chain couples TRBV6-2 or TRBV6-3 to TRBJ2-1, with TRBD2 matching 12 bases. V shed 5 bases and J 15 bases; nucleotides not matched to a gene: 17. This CDR3 region has 16 residues. CDR1 and CDR2 (germline): MNHEY, SVGEGT.

V is TRBV19 and J is TRBJ1-1, with D unresolved. V was pared by 5 bases and J by 8 bases, with 18 bases between. The length of the CDR3 is 14 residues. Germline V CDR1 and CDR2: LNHDA, SQIVND (reference sequence). CDR3 amino acids: CASSGYPERSEAFF. The CDR3 coding sequence is TGTGCCAGTAGTGGTTACCCAGAACGGTCGGAAGCTTTCTTT.

The chain uses TRBV6-1 and TRBJ1-1; maybe TRBD1 (5 bases). The V end was cut by 3 bases, the J end by 5 bases, with 10 bases between. Germline CDR1 MNHNS, CDR2 SASEGT. This CDR3 contains 13 residues. CDR3 loop: CASSDIKGTEAFF. In DNA, the CDR3 is TGTGCCAGCAGTGATATTAAGGGGACTGAAGCTTTCTTT.

This clonotype came up a few times. The chain employs TRBV6-1 and TRBJ1-4, with 9 bases matching TRBD1. V lost 10 bases, J lost 8 bases, and 11 bases stayed unmatched. CDR3 size: 14 residues. CDR1 and CDR2 (germline): MNHNS, SASEGT. For the CDR3, the DNA is TGTGCCATCATTTCAGACAGGGGGAACGAAAAACTGTTTTTT. This sequence encodes CAIISDRGNEKLFF.

Only a few counts were recorded for this clonotype. The chain carries TRBV4-1 and TRBJ2-1, with 8 bases that match TRBD2. Germline CDR1 reads MGHRA; CDR2 reads YSYEKL. The length of the CDR3 is 13 residues. Unmatched junction bases numbered 8, after V lost 6 bases and J lost 10 bases. For the CDR3, the DNA is TGCGCCAGCAGTAGCGGGGACGCGGAGGAGCAGTTCTTC. Its translation is CASSSGDAEEQFF.

The genes are TRBV7-9 and TRBJ1-3; maybe TRBD1 (5 bases). The germline V gene has CDR1 SEHNR and CDR2 FQNEAQ (reference sequence). V was clipped by 7 bases and J by 0 bases, with 19 bases between them. This CDR3 has 17 amino acids. In DNA, the CDR3 is TGTGCCAGCACCCCGGGTGTCGGGACCCTCTCTGGAAACACCATATATTTT. It yields the protein CASTPGVGTLSGNTIYF.

The J gene is TRBJ1-1, the V gene TRBV14; D may be TRBD1 (5 bases). The CDR3 is 17 amino acids. CDR1 is SGHDN and CDR2 is FVKESK in the germline V gene. Trimming left V 3 bases short and J 0 bases short, with 17 bases between. CDR3 protein: CASSHLAGGVMNTEAFF. As DNA, the CDR3 is TGTGCCAGCAGCCACCTCGCAGGAGGGGTAATGAACACTGAAGCTTTCTTT.

This rearrangement joins TRBV6-5 to TRBJ2-1, with 8 positions matching TRBD1. The CDR3 covers 15 residues. Looked up from germline, CDR1 is MNHEY and CDR2 is SVGAGI. Trimming at V came to 3 bases and at J to 4 bases, leaving 5 bases not matched to a gene. The CDR3: CASSYQGAGYNEQFF. The CDR3 region has the DNA TGTGCCAGCAGTTATCAGGGGGCAGGGTACAATGAGCAGTTCTTC.